This entry lists 32 T cell receptor beta chains sequenced from one sample in a study of beta chain features in type 1 diabetes (dated by TCRdb to 2016 to 2018). The investigation overall reported the following: Type 1 diabetes patients showed a moderate but significant shortening of TCRB CDR3 length in all four CD4+ subsets.

Library method: the immunoSEQ multiplex PCR assay. The entire isolated RNA was reverse transcribed using the High Capacity cDNA Reverse Transcription Kit, and thus expressed TCRB transcripts were sequenced. TCRdb stores this immuneACCESS table with in-frame sequences only. Part of the clones is absent; in the studies checked, under half of the shortfall reflects unresolved V genes, and no reason is known for the rest. A total of 500,000 to 800,000 clones appear in this sample, around 11% of them only once. Together, the top ten hold over 0.1% of the sample. Their target antigens are unknown. Sequenced material: naive CD4+ T cells from blood. In the paper's terms, the cell subset or site label means: true naive CD4+ T cells. The receptors stem from a man aged 25 to 45 with type 1 diabetes.

The V and J genes are TRBV7-8 and TRBJ2-1; 9 nucleotides align to TRBD2. The germline V gene encodes CDR1 SGHVS and CDR2 FQNEAQ. V shed 6 bases and J 3 bases; nucleotides not matched to a gene: 6. The CDR3 loop spans 15 amino acids. The CDR3 DNA reads TGTGCCAGCAGACGGATAGCGGGGGACTACAATGAGCAGTTCTTC. Translation gives CASRRIAGDYNEQFF.

The CDR3 DNA reads as TGTGCCAGCGGATGGACAGGGGGATCCGATACGCAGTATTTT. It is translated as CASGWTGGSDTQYF. The chain carries TRBV7-9 and TRBJ2-3; 10 nucleotides match TRBD1. In germline, CDR1 is SEHNR, CDR2 FQNEAQ (reference sequence). Trimming removed 8 bases from V and 6 bases from J; junction bases left unmatched: 8. The CDR3 has 14 residues.

This clone was counted a few times. This sequence joins TRBV6-5 and TRBJ1-2; no clear D gene. This CDR3 has 15 amino acids. The germline gives CDR1 MNHEY, CDR2 SVGAGI. V lost 0 bases and J lost 8, with 16 bases in between. CDR3 region: CASSYSEPYVSGYTF. CDR3 nucleotide sequence: TGTGCCAGCAGTTACTCGGAGCCCTATGTGAGCGGCTACACCTTC.

With respect to this clone: Germline and junction disagree at one end, which may indicate a read error. This chain links TRBV5-1 with TRBJ2-2, with TRBD1 as a possible D gene (5 bases). The CDR3 covers 14 residues. Germline values: CDR1 SGHRS, CDR2 YFSETQ. CDR3 region: CASSLGQGTRELFF. Written as DNA, the CDR3 is TGCGCCAGCAGCTTGGGCCAGGGCACCCGGGAGCTGTTTTTT.

V and J are TRBV7-2 and TRBJ1-6, with D unresolved. Germline CDR1 SGHTA, CDR2 FQGNSA. V lost 2 bases, J lost 6 bases, and 11 bases lay in between. The CDR3 totals 15 residues. CDR3 residues: CASSLWPEPNSPLHF. The DNA of the CDR3 is TGTGCCAGCAGCTTATGGCCCGAACCTAATTCACCCCTCCACTTT.

V gene TRBV7-2 combines with J gene TRBJ2-1; a weak D match, TRBD1 (6 bases). Trimming took off 5 bases at V and 8 bases at J, with 7 bases between the two ends. This CDR3 is built from 11 residues. Germline-derived CDR1 and CDR2 are SGHTA and FQGNSA. CDR3 DNA sequence: TGTGCCAGCAGCGGACAGCATGAGCAGTTCTTC. Its protein product is CASSGQHEQFF.

The chain couples TRBV9 to TRBJ2-3, with D perhaps matching TRBD2 (5 bases). Trimming left V 4 bases short and J 8 bases short, with 14 bases between. The CDR3 is made up of 13 amino acids. Germline CDR1 reads SGDLS; CDR2 reads YYNGEE. CDR3 region: CASSPQVGGTQYF. CDR3 bases: TGTGCCAGCAGCCCCCAGGTAGGAGGTACGCAGTATTTT.

This clone was picked up a small number of times. The chain combines TRBV5-1 with TRBJ2-3; 7 positions agree with TRBD1. The V segment lost 4 bases and the J segment 6 bases; nucleotides outside the gene matches: 8. Germline assignment: CDR1 SGHRS and CDR2 YFSETQ. CDR3 length: 14 residues. The CDR3 DNA follows: TGCGCCAGCAGCGAACGACAGGGCTTGGATACGCAGTATTTT. It specifies CASSERQGLDTQYF.

The chain has TRBV7-2 and TRBJ2-1, with 8 bases matching TRBD1. Germline V gene data show CDR1 as SGHTA and CDR2 as FQGNSA. The CDR3 is 14 residues long. After removal of 5 bases from V and 8 bases from J, the junction contained 8 bases not matched to a gene. The CDR3: CASSSGQGAHEQFF. CDR3 coding DNA: TGTGCCAGCAGCAGCGGGCAGGGGGCACATGAGCAGTTCTTC.

In DNA form, the CDR3 reads TGTGCCAGCAGCCAAGATGGGACAGGGGGGTATTCACCCCTCCACTTT. Its translation: CASSQDGTGGYSPLHF. This chain links TRBV4-2 with TRBJ1-6, with 11 bases that match TRBD1. With 0 bases clipped from V and 8 bases from J, the junction kept 3 bases outside the gene matches. This CDR3 is 16 amino acids long. In germline, CDR1 is LGHNA, CDR2 YNFKEQ.

There are a few counts of this clone. This chain connects TRBV9 to TRBJ2-3; D call uncertain. This CDR3 is 12 amino acids long. Per the germline V gene, CDR1 is SGDLS and CDR2 is YYNGEE. V lost 2 bases to trimming and J lost 6 bases, with 7 bases between them. The chain's CDR3 is CASSVSVDTQYF. The CDR3 region has the DNA TGTGCCAGCAGCGTCTCAGTGGATACGCAGTATTTT. The whole variable domain, remainder taken from reference TRBV9 and TRBJ2-3, is DSGVTQTPKHLITATGQRVTLRCSPRSGDLSVYWYQQSLDQGLQFLIQYYNGEERAKGNILERFSAQQFPDLHSELNLSSLELGDSALYFCASSVSVDTQYFGPGTRLTVL.

This clone was seen only a few times. V and J are TRBV6-6 and TRBJ1-1, with a possible D match to TRBD1 (5 bases). Germline assignment: CDR1 MNHNY and CDR2 SVGAGI (reference sequence). The CDR3 extends over 14 amino acids. Trimming stripped 5 bases from V and 4 bases from J, with 14 bases between. CDR3 sequence: CASSILDTGTEAFF. Written as DNA, the CDR3 is TGTGCCAGCAGTATACTGGACACCGGCACTGAAGCTTTCTTT.

Points on this clone: The junction departs from the called germline gene at one end, perhaps through a read error. The chain has TRBV5-1 and TRBJ1-2; D not certain. This CDR3 contains 13 residues. Germline V CDR1 and CDR2: SGHRS, YFSETQ. CDR3 region: CASSLGHNDGYTF. CDR3 DNA sequence: TGCGCCAGCAGCTTGGGACATAACGATGGCTACACCTTC.

This clone appeared a few times. This chain connects TRBV11-2 to TRBJ2-1, with unresolved D. The CDR3 contains 14 residues. Per the germline V gene, CDR1 is SGHAT and CDR2 is FQNNGV. V was trimmed by 5 bases and J by 4 bases, leaving 12 bases between them. The CDR3: CASSAVESYNEQFF. DNA of the CDR3: TGTGCCAGCAGCGCCGTCGAGAGTTACAATGAGCAGTTCTTC.

This clone was seen only a few times. The J gene is TRBJ1-5, the V gene TRBV14, with D tentatively TRBD1 (5 bases). This CDR3 has 18 amino acids. Per germline, CDR1 SGHDN and CDR2 FVKESK. Trimming left V 0 bases short and J 1 base short, with 16 bases between. The CDR3 DNA sequence: TGTGCCAGCAGCCAAGATCGGGAGGGGTTAAGGAGCAATCAGCCCCAGCATTTT. It yields the protein CASSQDREGLRSNQPQHF.

In its sample, this clone was seen a few times. The chain joins TRBV7-9 to TRBJ1-5; D unclear. CDR1 SEHNR and CDR2 FQNEAQ come from the germline V gene (reference sequence). Trimming cost V 1 base and J 6 bases, with 10 bases left between them. This CDR3 is 14 amino acids long. The CDR3 DNA reads as TGTGCCAGCAGCTTAGAGGAGGTGTTTCAGCCCCAGCATTTT. Translation gives CASSLEEVFQPQHF.

The rearrangement uses TRBV7-2 and TRBJ1-6, with a possible D match to TRBD1 (5 bases). V lost 2 bases, J lost 5 bases, and 7 bases lay in between. The germline V gene encodes CDR1 SGHTA and CDR2 FQGNSA. This CDR3 contains 14 residues. The CDR3: CASSLSGNNSPLHF. The CDR3 DNA reads as TGTGCCAGCAGCTTATCAGGGAATAATTCACCCCTCCACTTT. Drawing the rest from reference TRBV7-2 and TRBJ1-6, the complete variable domain is GAGVSQSPSNKVTEKGKDVELRCDPISGHTALYWYRQSLGQGLEFLIYFQGNSAPDKSGLPSDRFSAERTGGSVSTLTIQRTQQEDSAVYLCASSLSGNNSPLHFGNGTRLTVT.

This clone was seen only a few times. V is TRBV11-2 and J is TRBJ2-3; 11 bases map to TRBD2. V shed 0 bases and J 2 bases; nucleotides not matched to a gene: 4. Germline V CDR1 and CDR2: SGHAT, FQNNGV. The length of the CDR3 is 17 residues. CDR3 residues: CASSLERLAGFTDTQYF. In DNA, the CDR3 is TGTGCCAGCAGCTTAGAGCGACTAGCGGGGTTCACAGATACGCAGTATTTT.

CDR3: CASSPGASGANVLTF. CDR3 coding DNA: TGTGCCAGCAGCCCAGGGGCCTCTGGGGCCAACGTCCTGACTTTC. The rearrangement uses TRBV7-2 and TRBJ2-6, with D tentatively TRBD1 (6 bases). This CDR3 comprises 15 residues. Per the germline V gene, CDR1 is SGHTA and CDR2 is FQGNSA. V lost 5 bases, J lost 0 bases, and 8 bases lay in between.

The rearrangement joins TRBV29-1 to TRBJ2-5; D not resolved. The DNA end is a closer match to TRBJ2-7, so the J assignment may be wrong. CDR1 is SQVTM and CDR2 is ANQGSEA in the germline V gene. The length of the CDR3 is 14 residues. The CDR3: CSVVVRQESYEQYF. DNA of the CDR3: TGCAGCGTTGTGGTCCGTCAGGAGTCCTACGAGCAGTACTTC.

The chain joins TRBV11-2 to TRBJ2-5; D might be TRBD1 (6 bases). Germline CDR1 and CDR2: SGHAT and FQNNGV. Trimming removed 4 bases from V and 7 bases from J, with 16 bases in between. The CDR3 is 14 residues long. This chain's CDR3 is CASSSTGNGVTQYF. CDR3 bases: TGTGCCAGCAGCTCAACAGGGAACGGAGTGACCCAGTACTTC.

V gene TRBV28 combines with J gene TRBJ1-2; 7 positions match TRBD1. Trimming at V came to 4 bases and at J to 3 bases, leaving 8 bases not matched to a gene. Germline loops: CDR1 MDHEN, CDR2 SYDVKM. The CDR3 contains 15 residues. CDR3 sequence: CASSSSTGDYYGYTF. DNA of the CDR3: TGTGCCAGCAGTTCGAGTACAGGGGACTACTATGGCTACACCTTC.

A few counts support this clone. The germline gene is not matched at one end of the junction; a read error may be the cause. V is TRBV29-1 and J is TRBJ2-1; TRBD1 or TRBD2 may be the D gene (5 bases each). The length of the CDR3 is 15 residues. The germline V gene encodes CDR1 SQVTM and CDR2 ANQGSEA. CDR3: CSVKEGRISYNEQFF. In nucleotides, the CDR3 is TGCAGCGTTAAAGAGGGACGCATATCCTACAATGAGCAGTTCTTC.

There are a few counts of this clone. The genes are TRBV6-1 and TRBJ2-3, with D perhaps matching TRBD1 (5 bases). V lost 7 bases, J lost 1 base, and 15 bases lay in between. The CDR3 is 15 amino acids. Germline CDR1 reads MNHNS; CDR2 reads SASEGT. CDR3 in amino acids: CASKGNGAGTDTQYF. In nucleotides, the CDR3 is TGTGCCAGCAAGGGAAATGGGGCGGGCACAGATACGCAGTATTTT.

The chain employs TRBV13 and TRBJ2-1, with 7 bases lining up with TRBD1. Germline assignment: CDR1 PRHDT and CDR2 FYEKMQ (reference sequence). This CDR3 comprises 16 residues. Unmatched junction bases numbered 8, after V lost 5 bases and J lost 1 base. The CDR3 is CASSRTGIRSYNEQFF. CDR3 nucleotides: TGTGCCAGCAGCCGGACAGGTATAAGGTCCTACAATGAGCAGTTCTTC.

The chain recombines TRBV7-9 with TRBJ2-6; 9 nucleotides line up with TRBD1. The CDR3 consists of 17 residues. Germline loops: CDR1 SEHNR, CDR2 FQNEAQ (reference sequence). After removal of 8 bases from V and 0 bases from J, the junction contained 8 bases not matched to a gene. Written as DNA, the CDR3 is TGTGCCAGCGGACCCGGGACAGGGCACTCTGGGGCCAACGTCCTGACTTTC. Protein sequence: CASGPGTGHSGANVLTF.

The rearrangement links TRBV6-5 to TRBJ2-5; D is uncertain. V shed 5 bases and J shed 13 bases, with 11 bases lying between them. This CDR3 is built from 10 residues. Germline V gene data show CDR1 as MNHEY and CDR2 as SVGAGI. The CDR3 loop reads CASSDEGWYF. CDR3 nucleotide sequence: TGTGCCAGCAGTGACGAAGGGTGGTACTTC.

This clone was observed many times. This chain uses TRBV14 with TRBJ2-1, with TRBD1 matching over 8 bases. CDR1 and CDR2 (germline): SGHDN, FVKESK. The CDR3 consists of 13 residues. Unmatched junction bases numbered 6, after V lost 4 bases and J lost 10 bases. The CDR3: CASSPWTGREQFF. The CDR3, as DNA: TGTGCCAGCAGCCCCTGGACAGGGAGAGAGCAGTTCTTC.

The J gene is TRBJ2-3, the V gene TRBV6-5; TRBD1 might be the D (6 bases). This CDR3 spans 14 amino acids. With 2 bases removed from V and 4 bases from J, the gap between germline ends came to 10 bases. Looked up from germline, CDR1 is MNHEY and CDR2 is SVGAGI. CDR3 in amino acids: CASSYGGAADTQYF. CDR3 DNA sequence: TGTGCCAGCAGTTACGGGGGCGCAGCAGATACGCAGTATTTT.

This clone was seen a handful of times. The rearrangement uses TRBV19 and TRBJ2-5; 7 bases line up with TRBD2. The CDR3 runs to 14 residues. The J segment lost 0 bases and the V segment lost 4 bases, leaving 2 bases of the junction unmatched. Germline values: CDR1 LNHDA, CDR2 SQIVND (reference sequence). CDR3 DNA sequence: TGTGCCAGTAGTAACGGGGGGAACCAAGAGACCCAGTACTTC. It is translated as CASSNGGNQETQYF.

In its sample, this clone was seen a few times. The chain joins TRBV5-4 to TRBJ2-1, with 7 bases matching TRBD1. Per germline, CDR1 SGHNT and CDR2 YYREEE (reference sequence). Trimming took 3 bases from V and 6 from J; bases not matched to a gene: 9. The CDR3 spans 15 residues. CDR3 sequence (DNA): TGTGCCAGCAGCTCCGCCGACAGGGTACTCAATGAGCAGTTCTTC. This codes for CASSSADRVLNEQFF.

This chain joins TRBV7-9 and TRBJ2-1; D gene uncertain. Germline V gene data show CDR1 as SEHNR and CDR2 as FQNEAQ (reference sequence). V gave up 5 bases and J gave up 1 base, with 15 bases separating them. This CDR3 region has 16 residues. CDR3 nucleotide sequence: TGTGCCAGCAGCCCTCCGGTCCAGGTGTCCTACAATGAGCAGTTCTTC. This gives the protein CASSPPVQVSYNEQFF.